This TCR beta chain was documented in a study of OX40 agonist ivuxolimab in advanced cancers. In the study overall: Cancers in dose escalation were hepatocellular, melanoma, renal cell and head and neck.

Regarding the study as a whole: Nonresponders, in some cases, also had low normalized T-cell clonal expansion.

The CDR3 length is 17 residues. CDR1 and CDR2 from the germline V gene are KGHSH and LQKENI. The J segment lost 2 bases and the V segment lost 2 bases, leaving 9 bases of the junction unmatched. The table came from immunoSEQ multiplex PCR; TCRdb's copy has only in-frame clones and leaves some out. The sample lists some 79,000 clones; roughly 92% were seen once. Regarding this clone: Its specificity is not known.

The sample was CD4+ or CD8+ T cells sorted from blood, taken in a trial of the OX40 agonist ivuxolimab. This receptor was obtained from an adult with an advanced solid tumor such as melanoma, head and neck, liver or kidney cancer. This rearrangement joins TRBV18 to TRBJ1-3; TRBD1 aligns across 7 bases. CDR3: CASSPTQIGTAGNTIYF. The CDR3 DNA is TGTGCCAGCTCACCAACGCAGATTGGGACAGCTGGAAACACCATATATTTT.